This T cell receptor (beta chain) is from a study of somatic mutations in cytotoxic T cells in rheumatoid arthritis (dated by TCRdb to the late 2010s). General notes on the study: Peripheral blood (roughly 33 ml EDTA) was collected from patients immediately after diagnosis and before any treatment began. The median ages of the patient and control groups were essentially identical. For 65 to 80 rheumatoid arthritis patients and fewer than 25 healthy controls, TCRB deep sequencing was carried out. To characterize clonality, the study used TCRB deep sequencing while asking whether somatic mutations are carried by expanded CD8+ T-cell clones in newly diagnosed, untreated rheumatoid arthritis. A FACSAria II or Sony SH800 was used to flow-sort some V beta antibody-stained T-cell populations at nearly 100% purity, and TCRB sequencing was also done on sorted V beta1+ cells.

The investigation overall reported the following: The largest CD8+ clone made up more than 20% of CD8+ cells in about an eighth of the roughly 60 patients, and blood and synovial fluid shared several identical CD8+ TCRB sequences. There was no significant difference in CD8+ T-cell clonality between rheumatoid arthritis patients and age-matched healthy controls. The slight TRBV07 underrepresentation in patients was not adjusted for multiple comparisons. An increase of CD8+ clonality with age was seen in patients (Spearman r of about 0.45) but not in healthy controls. Viral specificity could not be ruled out by absence from virus-specific databases, and the antigen targets of the expanded CD8+ clones remained unknown.

The CDR3 sequence holds 16 residues, the cysteine and phenylalanine included. Only the CDR3 portion is preserved as DNA: 48 bases, with reading frame beginning at the first base. Compared with germline, V lacks 2 bases and J lacks 1 base; bases without a gene match: 4. Reading the germline V gene gives CDR1 LGHNA and CDR2 YSLEER. For this clone: Its antigen is not yet known. Base qualities are missing; no much larger clone stands one base away.

Flow cytometry confirmed the purity of CD4+ and CD8+ cells that had been isolated by positive magnetic bead selection on an AutoMACS. A TCR V beta antibody panel was used in flow cytometry to screen first for clonal expansions, which were then characterized by TCRB deep sequencing of sorted CD8+ fractions. Peripheral blood mononuclear cells were isolated by Ficoll-Paque PLUS density gradient separation. DNA from CD4-enriched, CD8-enriched or PBMC samples was extracted using Nucleospin Tissue or Tissue XS kits and then quantified on a Qubit 2.0 fluorometer. Sequencing of TCRB CDR3 was done on genomic DNA with the immunoSEQ assay. In the paper's pipeline: Published virus-specific TCRB sequences were compared with patient CD8+ clones larger than 1%, and only a few matches were found. Nothing other than productive TCRB rearrangements was included in the analyses. Defining a clone by its unique TCRB CDR3 sequence, the study calculated clonality as a productive clonality index derived from Shannon entropy. Repertoire overlap for a pair of samples was computed from each clone's template counts relative to total templates per sample. Flow cytometry-measured V-gene usage correlated with V-gene usage from TCRB sequencing, with a Spearman r of about 0.65. TCRdb took over this immuneACCESS table, retaining in-frame rearrangements with V and J assigned. Such tables are incomplete; in checked studies, under half of the missing clones stem from an unresolved V gene, and the remainder is unexplained. D and trimming come from the DNA, and the V and J calls and clone size come from that table. The sample profile shows 10,000 or so clones; 60% to 80% of them were found once. Around 34% of the sample belongs to the ten largest clones.

This sequence originates from an adult with rheumatoid arthritis. Sequenced: CD8+ T cells sorted from blood. In this chain, TRBV4-3 is recombined with TRBJ2-3, and 9 junctional nucleotides match TRBD2. The sequence in DNA is TGCGCCAGCAGCCAATCCAGGACTAGCGGCACAGATACGCAGTATTTT. It translates as CASSQSRTSGTDTQYF.